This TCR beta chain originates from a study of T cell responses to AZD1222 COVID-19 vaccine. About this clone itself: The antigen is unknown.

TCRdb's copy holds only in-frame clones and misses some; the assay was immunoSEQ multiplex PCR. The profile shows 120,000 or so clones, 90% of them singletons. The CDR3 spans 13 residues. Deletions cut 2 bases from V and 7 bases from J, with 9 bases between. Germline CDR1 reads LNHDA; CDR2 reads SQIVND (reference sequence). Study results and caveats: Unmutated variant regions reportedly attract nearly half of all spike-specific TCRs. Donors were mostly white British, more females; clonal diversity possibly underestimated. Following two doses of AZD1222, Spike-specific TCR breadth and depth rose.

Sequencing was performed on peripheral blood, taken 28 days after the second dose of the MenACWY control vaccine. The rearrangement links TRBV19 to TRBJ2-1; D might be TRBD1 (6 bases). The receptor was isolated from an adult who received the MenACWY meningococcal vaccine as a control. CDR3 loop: CASSILRGNEQFF. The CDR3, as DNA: TGTGCCAGTAGTATACTGAGGGGGAATGAGCAGTTCTTC.